This TCR beta chain was recorded in a study of CD8 T cells in Susac syndrome. CDR1 is SGHNT and CDR2 is YYREEE in the germline V gene (reference sequence). The CDR3 spans 19 residues. With 3 bases clipped from V and 1 base from J, the junction kept 13 bases outside the gene matches. With random hexamers, reverse transcription was performed on about 0.5 to 1 ug of RNA. TCRdb reprocessed the immunoSEQ multiplex PCR reads via MiXCR and lists one record per CDR3 protein. Of about 140,000 distinct CDR3 sequences listed, around 95% were seen once; the top ten hold approximately 0.17%. The chain has TRBV5-4 and TRBJ2-3; 11 bases are a match to TRBD2. This receptor was taken from a human donor with Susac syndrome. Sequenced: CD8+ T cells from PBMCs. In DNA form, the CDR3 reads TGTGCCAGCAGCTCCTCCGGGACTAGCGGAGGGAGGGGCACAGATACGCAGTATTTT. Translated, it gives CASSSSGTSGGRGTDTQYF.